Presented here are 21 T cell receptor beta chains from one specimen sequenced in a study of T cells in Graves' hyperthyroidism and ophthalmopathy. Amplified TCR beta CDR3 regions derived from RNA transcripts. HTBI primers were the set used in a first-round RT-PCR of the TCR CDR3. TCRdb used MiXCR to reprocess the multiplex PCR reads, holding one entry per CDR3 protein. The sample lists approximately 400,000 distinct CDR3 sequences, just under 15% occurring once. The specimen sequenced was blood. All receptors derive from a young woman with Graves' hyperthyroidism.

This clonotype was observed many times. V gene TRBV30 combines with J gene TRBJ2-7; a weak D match, TRBD2 (6 bases). Trimming removed 0 bases at V and 0 bases at J, with 12 bases between. The germline V gene encodes CDR1 GTSNPN and CDR2 SVGIG (reference sequence). The CDR3 runs 15 residues. The CDR3: CAWSVRDLNSYEQYF. The CDR3 coding sequence is TGTGCCTGGAGTGTCCGGGACTTGAACTCCTACGAGCAGTACTTC. Looking up the rest from reference TRBV30 and TRBJ2-7 gives the full variable domain: SQTIHQWPATLVQPVGSPLSLECTVEGTSNPNLYWYRQAAGRGLQLLFYSVGIGQISSEVPQNLSASRPQDRQFILSSKKLLLSDSGFYLCAWSVRDLNSYEQYFGPGTRLTVT.

As for this clonotype: At one end the junction does not follow the germline gene, possibly because of a read error. The genes are TRBV20-1 and TRBJ2-4; TRBD2 aligns across 11 bases. Germline loops: CDR1 DFQATT, CDR2 SNEGSKA (reference sequence). The CDR3 extends over 18 amino acids. CDR3 sequence: CSARDELAGDLAKNIQYF. CDR3 DNA: TGCAGTGCGAGAGATGAACTAGCGGGAGACCTAGCCAAAAACATTCAGTACTTC.

This clonotype was seen many times. The J gene is TRBJ1-3, the V gene TRBV6-6; the D is unclear. Trimming left V 0 bases short and J 5 bases short, with 8 bases between. Germline CDR1 is MNHNY and CDR2 is SVGAGI (reference sequence). CDR3 length equals 14 residues. As DNA, the CDR3 is TGTGCCAGCAGTTACTCCCGCTGGCGAAACACCATATATTTT. Amino acid sequence: CASSYSRWRNTIYF.

The chain carries TRBV9 and TRBJ1-4; D is undetermined. CDR3 length: 13 amino acids. Deletions cut 0 bases from V and 3 bases from J, with 3 bases between. CDR1 and CDR2 from the germline V gene are SGDLS and YYNGEE. DNA for the CDR3: TGTGCCAGCAGCGTAGGAGCTAATGAAAAACTGTTTTTT. As protein: CASSVGANEKLFF.

This clonotype was observed at least ten times. The rearrangement joins TRBV2 to TRBJ2-7, with 8 positions matching TRBD1. J gave up 4 bases and V 2 bases, and 4 bases lay outside the gene matches. The germline gives CDR1 SNHLY, CDR2 FYNNEI. The CDR3 extends over 14 amino acids. CDR3 nucleotide sequence: TGTGCCAGCAGTGAACAGGGGGCAAGGTACGAGCAGTACTTC. Translation: CASSEQGARYEQYF.

This clonotype was picked up many times. This rearrangement joins TRBV12-3 or TRBV12-4 to TRBJ2-1, with 10 bases identical to TRBD2. The J segment lost 5 bases and the V segment lost 4 bases, leaving 5 bases of the junction unmatched. This CDR3 comprises 15 residues. CDR3 residues: CASSSAGGLNNEQFF. CDR3 in DNA: TGTGCCAGCAGTTCAGCGGGAGGGCTAAACAATGAGCAGTTCTTC.

This clonotype was seen many times. The chain joins TRBV24-1 to TRBJ2-1; D may correspond to TRBD1 or TRBD2 (5 bases each). Germline V gives CDR1 KGHDR, CDR2 SFDVKD. The CDR3 extends over 15 amino acids. Trimming took off 9 bases at V and 6 bases at J, with 20 bases between the two ends. CDR3 in DNA: TGTGCCACCCGGGACCAAAGTCTGGCACGCAATGAGCAGTTCTTC. Amino acids: CATRDQSLARNEQFF.

This clonotype appeared a few times. V gene TRBV20-1 combines with J gene TRBJ2-2; 7 bases are a match to TRBD1. CDR1 is DFQATT and CDR2 is SNEGSKA in the germline V gene (reference sequence). The CDR3 extends over 14 amino acids. V trimming: 3 bases; J trimming: 5 bases; junction bases outside the gene matches: 6. The DNA of the CDR3 is TGCAGTGCTAGGGCTACGACAGGGACCGGGGAGCTGTTTTTT. Amino acids: CSARATTGTGELFF.

Ten or more counts support this clonotype. V and J are TRBV10-3 and TRBJ2-7; unclear D gene. CDR1 ENHRY and CDR2 SYGVKD come from the germline V gene. The CDR3 has 15 amino acids. Trimming took 0 bases from V and 0 from J, leaving 9 bases between them. The CDR3 here is CAISESWGSSYEQYF. The CDR3 DNA is TGTGCCATCAGTGAGTCGTGGGGAAGCTCCTACGAGCAGTACTTC.

This clonotype was seen repeatedly, ten times or more. The CDR3 loop reads CASSETSGRGEQFF. The CDR3, as DNA: TGTGCCAGCAGCGAGACTAGCGGGAGGGGTGAGCAGTTCTTC. The chain couples TRBV3-1 to TRBJ2-1; 14 bases map to TRBD2. Germline V lookup: CDR1 LGHDT, CDR2 YNNKEL (reference sequence). After removal of 5 bases from V and 9 bases from J, the junction contained 3 bases not matched to a gene. This CDR3 region has 14 residues.

The chain combines TRBV7-6 with TRBJ2-1, with a tentative D call TRBD2 (6 bases). Between the trimmed V and J ends, which lost 1 base and 9 bases, there was a span of 7 bases. CDR3 length equals 12 residues. Germline V gene sequence: CDR1 SGHVS, CDR2 FNYEAQ. DNA for the CDR3: TGTGCCAGCAGCTTAGTGGGGGGTGAGCAGTTCTTC. Protein sequence: CASSLVGGEQFF.

This clonotype has a count of ten or more. The chain recombines TRBV12-3 or TRBV12-4 with TRBJ2-7, with D maybe TRBD2 (6 bases). This CDR3 is built from 14 residues. V was trimmed by 1 base and J by 3 bases, leaving 10 bases between them. The CDR3 region has the DNA TGTGCCAGCAGTTTAGTCGGAGGGAACTACGAGCAGTACTTC. This gives the protein CASSLVGGNYEQYF.

This clonotype was recorded a few times. The rearrangement uses TRBV18 and TRBJ2-7; D gene unclear. V was trimmed by 0 bases and J by 3 bases, leaving 6 bases between them. The length of the CDR3 is 13 residues. Germline assignment: CDR1 KGHSH and CDR2 LQKENI. CDR3 loop: CASSPPVFYEQYF. In nucleotides, the CDR3 is TGTGCCAGCTCACCACCGGTTTTCTACGAGCAGTACTTC.

This clonotype was counted between two and nine times. The gene calls are TRBV4-1 and TRBJ2-7; D may be TRBD1 (5 bases). The germline CDR1 and CDR2 sequences are MGHRA and YSYEKL. The CDR3 loop spans 15 amino acids. The ends were cut back, 1 base at V and 2 bases at J, with 12 bases in the middle. DNA of the CDR3: TGCGCCAGCAGCCAAGGGGAACAGGTGGCCTACGAGCAGTACTTC. Translated, it gives CASSQGEQVAYEQYF.

This sequence joins TRBV6-6 and TRBJ2-1; D remains unclear. This CDR3 is built from 15 residues. V lost 3 bases and J 4 bases, leaving 13 bases between the germline ends. Per the germline V gene, CDR1 is MNHNY and CDR2 is SVGAGI (reference sequence). The CDR3 spells CASSYQLTKYNEQFF. In DNA form, the CDR3 reads TGTGCCAGCAGTTATCAGTTAACAAAGTACAATGAGCAGTTCTTC.

This clonotype has at least ten counts. The rearrangement links TRBV18 to TRBJ2-2, with TRBD2 as a possible D gene (6 bases). Trimming shortened V by 4 bases and J by 0 bases, and 12 bases separated the two germline ends. Germline CDR1 is KGHSH and CDR2 is LQKENI. The CDR3 has 16 residues. In DNA, the CDR3 is TGTGCCAGCTCACGATCGGGACTTCCGAACACCGGGGAGCTGTTTTTT. Translating gives CASSRSGLPNTGELFF. Full variable domain (outside the CDR3, taken from reference TRBV18 and TRBJ2-2): NAGVMQNPRHLVRRRGQEARLRCSPMKGHSHVYWYRQLPEEGLKFMVYLQKENIIDESGMPKERFSAEFPKEGPSILRIQQVVRGDSAAYFCASSRSGLPNTGELFFGEGSRLTVL.

In its sample, this clonotype was seen many times. The genes are TRBV11-3 and TRBJ2-1, with unresolved D. The CDR3 runs 17 residues. The V and J ends lost 0 bases and 2 bases respectively, with 14 bases between them. Germline V CDR1 and CDR2: SGHNT, YENEEA. The CDR3 DNA is TGTGCCAGCAGCTTAGATCGTCCGGGCCTAACCTACAATGAGCAGTTCTTC. The encoded protein is CASSLDRPGLTYNEQFF.

The V call is TRBV15, the J call TRBJ2-1; no reliable D call. Germline lookup yields CDR1 LNHNV and CDR2 YYDKDF (reference sequence). The CDR3 sequence is 11 residues long. Trimming removed 5 bases from V and 8 bases from J, with 7 bases in between. The CDR3 loop is CATSGRYEQFF. The CDR3 region has the DNA TGTGCCACCAGCGGTCGATATGAGCAGTTCTTC.

This clonotype turned up a few times. The genes are TRBV5-1 and TRBJ2-1; no clear D gene. This CDR3 comprises 13 residues. Germline values: CDR1 SGHRS, CDR2 YFSETQ. V lost 2 bases, J lost 5 bases, and 8 bases lay in between. The CDR3 loop reads CASSLFQDNEQFF. The DNA for the CDR3 is TGCGCCAGCAGCTTATTCCAGGACAATGAGCAGTTCTTC.

Many counts were recorded for this clonotype. This chain links TRBV20-1 with TRBJ2-3, with unresolved D. CDR1 and CDR2 from the germline V gene are DFQATT and SNEGSKA (reference sequence). Between the trimmed V and J ends, which lost 3 bases and 2 bases, there was a span of 12 bases. This CDR3 is 14 amino acids long. The CDR3 bases are TGCAGTGCTAGTCGCAGCGCTAACACAGATACGCAGTATTTT. Amino acid sequence: CSASRSANTDTQYF.

CDR3 residues: CASSLMLASSTDTQYF. DNA for the CDR3: TGTGCCAGCAGCTTGATGCTAGCGTCTAGCACAGATACGCAGTATTTT. The chain uses TRBV13 and TRBJ2-3, with D tentatively TRBD2 (6 bases). V lost 3 bases and J lost 0, with 13 bases in between. Germline V gene sequence: CDR1 PRHDT, CDR2 FYEKMQ (reference sequence). The length of the CDR3 is 16 residues.